This note documents a single TCR beta chain sequence. Measured with immunoSEQ multiplex PCR; TCRdb has only the in-frame clones, and not every one. The table has more than 65,000 clones, 85% to 95% seen once. V gave up 4 bases and J gave up 6 bases, with 13 bases separating them. Germline assignment: CDR1 SGHNT and CDR2 YYREEE (reference sequence). The length of the CDR3 is 13 residues. This specimen comes from a study of T cell changes during pregnancy in multiple sclerosis. This TCR was recovered from a female donor with multiple sclerosis, enrolled in a pregnancy study. Sequenced here: CD4+ T cells from peripheral blood mononuclear cells, sampled before pregnancy. This chain joins TRBV5-4 and TRBJ1-2; maybe TRBD1 (6 bases). The CDR3 sequence: CASSPGQKNGYTF. CDR3 sequence (DNA): TGTGCCAGCAGCCCCGGACAGAAGAATGGCTACACCTTC.